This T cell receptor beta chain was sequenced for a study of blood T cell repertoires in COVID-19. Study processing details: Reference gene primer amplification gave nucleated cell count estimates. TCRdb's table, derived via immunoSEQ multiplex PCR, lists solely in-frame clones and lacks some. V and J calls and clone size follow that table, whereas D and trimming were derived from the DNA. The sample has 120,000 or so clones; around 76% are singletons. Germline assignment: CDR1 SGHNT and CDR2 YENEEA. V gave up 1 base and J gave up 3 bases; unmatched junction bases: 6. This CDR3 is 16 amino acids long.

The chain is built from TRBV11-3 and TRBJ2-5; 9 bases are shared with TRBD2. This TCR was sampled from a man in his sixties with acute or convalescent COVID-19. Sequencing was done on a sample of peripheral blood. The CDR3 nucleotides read TGTGCCAGCAGCTTAGGTAGCGGGAGAGGGGAAGAGACCCAGTACTTC. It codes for CASSLGSGRGEETQYF.